This entry lists 25 T cell receptor beta chains sequenced from one sample in a study of shared clonotypes between healthy human individuals. Libraries were prepared by immunoSEQ multiplex PCR; TCRdb keeps only in-frame clonotypes and omits some of them. The table lists hundreds of thousands of clones, about 74% of them singletons. Sequencing used memory CD4+ T cells sorted from blood. The subset: CD45RA-negative fraction. The source of these receptors is a woman aged 25-40 years in good health.

The CDR3 bases are TGTGCCAGCAGCCAAGATGCGATAGCCGCGTCTCCCTTCTACGAGCAGTACTTC. Amino acids: CASSQDAIAASPFYEQYF. The chain uses TRBV4-2 and TRBJ2-7, with unresolved D. CDR1 is LGHNA, CDR2 YNFKEQ, per germline. The CDR3 totals 18 residues. V was shortened by 0 bases and J by 3 bases, with 21 bases between the two germline ends.

The chain links TRBV5-4 to TRBJ2-7; TRBD1 might be the D (5 bases). CDR3 length equals 13 residues. Germline CDR1 is SGHNT and CDR2 is YYREEE (reference sequence). Deletions cut 2 bases from V and 2 bases from J, with 8 bases between. CDR3 DNA sequence: TGTGCCAGCAGCTTTGGCAGGGCCTACGAGCAGTACTTC. Its protein is CASSFGRAYEQYF.

This clone was seen a few times. V is TRBV9 and J is TRBJ2-3; 14 bases map to TRBD2. The CDR3 runs 17 residues. Germline CDR1 reads SGDLS; CDR2 reads YYNGEE. V was clipped by 0 bases and J by 0 bases; unmatched bases: 0. CDR3 sequence (DNA): TGTGCCAGCAGCGTAGGACTAGCGGGAGGGAGCACAGATACGCAGTATTTT. Amino acids: CASSVGLAGGSTDTQYF.

This clone was found many times. The sample holds other DNA sequences that translate to the same CDR3. CDR3 nucleotide sequence: TGTGCCAGCAGCTTACGGCCGCCACCGAACACCGGGGAGCTGTTTTTT. It is translated as CASSLRPPPNTGELFF. The chain links TRBV11-2 to TRBJ2-2; unclear D gene. The CDR3 has 16 amino acids. Trimming left V 2 bases short and J 0 bases short, with 10 bases between. CDR1 is SGHAT, CDR2 FQNNGV, per germline.

V and J are TRBV6-1 and TRBJ2-2; D is possibly TRBD2 (5 bases). The V and J ends lost 0 bases and 2 bases respectively, with 7 bases between them. The CDR3 sequence is 15 residues long. Germline-derived CDR1 and CDR2 are MNHNS and SASEGT. CDR3 nucleotides: TGTGCCAGCAGTGAAGCGGCGGGCAACACCGGGGAGCTGTTTTTT. Protein: CASSEAAGNTGELFF.

This clone was detected ten times or more. This chain joins TRBV4-2 and TRBJ2-7; D might be TRBD1 or TRBD2, each matching 6 bases. The CDR3 sequence is 17 residues long. Trimming stripped 0 bases from V and 2 bases from J, with 17 bases between. Looked up from germline, CDR1 is LGHNA and CDR2 is YNFKEQ. The CDR3 is CASSQESLGGLPYEQYF. In DNA, the CDR3 is TGTGCCAGCAGCCAAGAATCTCTCGGGGGCTTGCCCTACGAGCAGTACTTC.

The genes are TRBV7-9 and TRBJ2-7; TRBD2 is a possible D gene (6 bases). CDR1 is SEHNR and CDR2 is FQNEAQ in the germline V gene (reference sequence). V lost 4 bases to trimming and J lost 3 bases, with 10 bases between them. The CDR3 is made up of 13 amino acids. The CDR3 DNA follows: TGTGCCAGCAGCTCCGGACTACTCTACGAGCAGTACTTC. Protein: CASSSGLLYEQYF.

The CDR3: CASSVGTGTSGPYYNEQFF. The CDR3 nucleotides read TGTGCCAGCAGCGTAGGTACAGGGACTAGCGGACCATACTACAATGAGCAGTTCTTC. The chain links TRBV9 to TRBJ2-1; 11 nucleotides match TRBD2. CDR3 size: 19 residues. The germline V gene encodes CDR1 SGDLS and CDR2 YYNGEE. The junction had 11 bases not matched to a gene; V was cut back by 0 bases and J by 3 bases.

V gene TRBV28 combines with J gene TRBJ2-1; weak D call: TRBD1 (5 bases). There are 17 residues in the CDR3. Germline lookup yields CDR1 MDHEN and CDR2 SYDVKM. Trimming removed 7 bases at V and 3 bases at J, with 22 bases between. CDR3 loop: CASTTASQGQIYNEQFF. CDR3 nucleotide sequence: TGTGCCAGCACCACAGCATCTCAAGGACAAATCTACAATGAGCAGTTCTTC.

The genes are TRBV6-1 and TRBJ1-1; no clear D. Germline CDR1 MNHNS, CDR2 SASEGT. CDR3 length equals 13 residues. The V and J ends lost 1 base and 4 bases respectively, with 7 bases between them. DNA of the CDR3: TGTGCCAGCAGTGAAGGGCGGGGCACTGAAGCTTTCTTT. It encodes CASSEGRGTEAFF.

As DNA, the CDR3 is TGTGCCAGCAGTGAAGGGGGGGGAGGGAGTCATGAAAAACTGTTTTTT. This sequence encodes CASSEGGGGSHEKLFF. V usage is TRBV6-1 and J usage is TRBJ1-4; D possibly corresponds to TRBD1 (5 bases). The CDR3 has 16 residues. Trimming removed 1 base from V and 6 bases from J, with 15 bases in between. Germline CDR1 and CDR2: MNHNS and SASEGT.

The V gene is TRBV13, the J gene TRBJ2-1, with 7 bases matching TRBD2. Looked up from germline, CDR1 is PRHDT and CDR2 is FYEKMQ (reference sequence). The CDR3 is 12 residues long. After removal of 0 bases from V and 12 bases from J, the junction contained 2 bases not matched to a gene. The CDR3 nucleotides are TGTGCCAGCAGCTTAGGCCCTAGCGGGCAGTTCTTC. Translation gives CASSLGPSGQFF.

CDR3 sequence reads: CASSVRAGSGNTIYF. CDR3 sequence (DNA): TGTGCCAGTAGTGTCAGGGCTGGCTCTGGAAACACCATATATTTT. This rearrangement joins TRBV19 to TRBJ1-3; tentatively, D is TRBD1 (5 bases). Trimming took 5 bases from V and 0 from J, leaving 11 bases between them. CDR1 is LNHDA, CDR2 SQIVND, per germline (reference sequence). The CDR3 runs to 15 residues.

V and J are TRBV4-2 and TRBJ2-2, with D tentatively TRBD1 (6 bases). The V end was cut by 4 bases, the J end by 1 base, with 13 bases between. Germline assignment: CDR1 LGHNA and CDR2 YNFKEQ. The CDR3 runs 16 residues. The CDR3 here is CASSPRGQENTGELFF. The CDR3 DNA sequence: TGTGCCAGCAGCCCCAGGGGTCAGGAGAACACCGGGGAGCTGTTTTTT.

CDR3 in amino acids: CASSLGWTGGRDEQYF. The CDR3 DNA reads as TGTGCCAGCAGCTTAGGCTGGACAGGGGGCCGGGACGAGCAGTACTTC. The chain recombines TRBV11-2 with TRBJ2-7, with 11 bases matching TRBD1. The V gene end was trimmed by 1 base and the J gene end by 5 bases; junction bases not matched to a gene: 7. Per the germline V gene, CDR1 is SGHAT and CDR2 is FQNNGV. The CDR3 runs to 16 residues.

This clone was recorded at least ten times. Written as DNA, the CDR3 is TGTGCCAGCAGCTTGTTTTCGGCGGGACGGTACGAGCAGTACTTC. This translates into CASSLFSAGRYEQYF. The rearrangement links TRBV5-4 to TRBJ2-7, with D perhaps matching TRBD2 (6 bases). Germline assignment: CDR1 SGHNT and CDR2 YYREEE (reference sequence). V was cut by 1 base and J by 4 bases, with 15 bases left in between. CDR3 length: 15 amino acids.

As concerns this clone: A far larger clone is a single base away, which makes a read error likely. The chain employs TRBV11-2 and TRBJ1-1; D may be TRBD1 (6 bases). CDR1 is SGHAT, CDR2 FQNNGV, per germline. V was clipped by 7 bases and J by 1 base, with 10 bases between them. The CDR3 covers 13 residues. The CDR3 DNA reads TGTGCCAGCATCCAGACAGGGAACACTGAAGCTTTCTTT. This gives the protein CASIQTGNTEAFF.

The chain is built from TRBV9 and TRBJ1-2; unclear D gene. The ends were cut back, 0 bases at V and 4 bases at J, with 13 bases in the middle. In germline, CDR1 is SGDLS, CDR2 YYNGEE. The CDR3 contains 15 residues. The CDR3 loop reads CASSVGGKGGYGYTF. The CDR3 nucleotides are TGTGCCAGCAGCGTAGGTGGGAAGGGCGGCTATGGCTACACCTTC.

V and J are TRBV27 and TRBJ2-7, with 7 bases identical to TRBD1. Germline V gene lookup returns CDR1 MNHEY and CDR2 SMNVEV (reference sequence). Trimming at V came to 4 bases and at J to 12 bases, leaving 6 bases not matched to a gene. The CDR3 sequence is 11 residues long. CDR3 loop: CASSSTGERYF. As DNA, the CDR3 is TGTGCCAGCAGTTCAACAGGGGAACGGTACTTC.

V is TRBV5-4 and J is TRBJ1-2, with 7 bases aligning to TRBD1. After removal of 5 bases from V and 4 bases from J, the junction contained 5 bases not matched to a gene. There are 13 residues in the CDR3. Germline CDR1 is SGHNT and CDR2 is YYREEE (reference sequence). CDR3 sequence (DNA): TGTGCCAGCAGATATCGGGACAGCTATGGCTACACCTTC. It is translated as CASRYRDSYGYTF.

This rearrangement joins TRBV19 to TRBJ1-1, with unresolved D. The CDR3 has 10 residues. Deletions cut 11 bases from V and 10 bases from J, with 14 bases between. The V gene's germline CDR1 is LNHDA and CDR2 SQIVND (reference sequence). The CDR3 sequence is CAPNGLVAFF. The CDR3 coding sequence is TGTGCCCCCAATGGTCTTGTAGCTTTCTTT. Combining the CDR3 with reference TRBV19 and TRBJ1-1 gives the whole variable domain DGGITQSPKYLFRKEGQNVTLSCEQNLNHDAMYWYRQDPGQGLRLIYYSQIVNDFQKGDIAEGYSVSREKKESFPLTVTSAQKNPTAFYLCAPNGLVAFFGQGTRLTVV.

In this sample, this clone turned up a few times. J is TRBJ2-3 and V is TRBV29-1, with 11 bases fitting TRBD2. V dropped 8 bases and J dropped 5; count of bases not matched to a gene: 9. This CDR3 region has 14 residues. Germline V gives CDR1 SQVTM, CDR2 ANQGSEA. CDR3 protein: CSTTSGSGGDTQYF. As DNA, the CDR3 is TGCAGCACCACTAGCGGGAGTGGGGGAGATACGCAGTATTTT.

The chain combines TRBV25-1 with TRBJ1-2; D is unclear. The CDR3 loop spans 13 amino acids. Trimming removed 1 base from V and 8 bases from J, with 11 bases in between. CDR1 is MGHDK and CDR2 is SYGVNS in the germline V gene. CDR3 sequence (DNA): TGTGCCAGCAGTGAATCTGGATTTGGAGGCTACACCTTC. Protein: CASSESGFGGYTF.

The table lists this clone with a count of one. This rearrangement joins TRBV6-1 to TRBJ1-5, with 7 nucleotides matching TRBD1. Germline V CDR1 and CDR2: MNHNS, SASEGT. The CDR3 runs to 15 residues. J lost 0 bases, V lost 6 bases, and 5 bases had no gene match. The CDR3 reads CASRETGSSNQPQHF. As DNA, the CDR3 is TGTGCCAGCAGAGAGACAGGGAGTAGCAATCAGCCCCAGCATTTT.

This chain links TRBV28 with TRBJ2-7; 8 positions match TRBD1. Per the germline V gene, CDR1 is MDHEN and CDR2 is SYDVKM. This CDR3 comprises 13 residues. V was pared by 7 bases and J by 5 bases, with 7 bases of the junction left unmatched. CDR3 nucleotides: TGTGCCAGCAACCCCTCCAGGGGGCACGAGCAGTACTTC. This codes for CASNPSRGHEQYF. The full variable domain, its missing parts supplied by reference TRBV28 and TRBJ2-7, is DVKVTQSSRYLVKRTGEKVFLECVQDMDHENMFWYRQDPGLGLRLIYFSYDVKMKEKGDIPEGYSVSREKKERFSLILESASTNQTSMYLCASNPSRGHEQYFGPGTRLTVT.